A single sample is the source of the 22 T cell receptor beta chains below, sequenced in a study of blood T cell repertoires in COVID-19. Some clones are missing from TCRdb's copy, which holds only in-frame ones; the method was immunoSEQ multiplex PCR. The sample records roughly 100,000 clones, more than 75% being singletons. The sequencing input was peripheral blood. The origin of the receptors is a man between 60 and 75 years old with acute or convalescent COVID-19.

The rearrangement uses TRBV7-6 and TRBJ2-1; 9 positions match TRBD2. Germline-derived CDR1 and CDR2 are SGHVS and FNYEAQ. This CDR3 is built from 16 residues. V shed 5 bases, J shed 0 bases, and the junction held 5 bases outside the gene matches. CDR3 coding DNA: TGTGCCAGCAGCCATAAAGCGGGGGGCTCCTACAATGAGCAGTTCTTC. It encodes CASSHKAGGSYNEQFF. Supplemented by reference TRBV7-6 and TRBJ2-1, the full variable domain reads GAGVSQSPRYKVTKRGQDVALRCDPISGHVSLYWYRQALGQGPEFLTYFNYEAQQDKSGLPNDRFSAERPEGSISTLTIQRTEQRDSAMYRCASSHKAGGSYNEQFFGPGTRLTVL.

This clone was counted only a few times. V is TRBV7-8 and J is TRBJ2-6, with 9 bases matching TRBD1. The V gene end was trimmed by 5 bases and the J gene end by 0 bases; junction bases not matched to a gene: 8. Germline-derived CDR1 and CDR2 are SGHVS and FQNEAQ. The CDR3 extends over 18 amino acids. The CDR3 is CASSPRGDRASGANVLTF. The CDR3 nucleotides are TGTGCCAGCAGCCCGAGGGGGGACAGGGCCTCTGGGGCCAACGTCCTGACTTTC.

CDR3 in DNA: TGTGCCAGCAGCTTAATGACAGGGATCGGGGCCACAGATACGCAGTATTTT. This encodes CASSLMTGIGATDTQYF. The rearrangement links TRBV11-3 to TRBJ2-3; 7 nucleotides agree with TRBD1. With 2 bases clipped from V and 2 bases from J, the junction kept 10 bases outside the gene matches. CDR1 is SGHNT and CDR2 is YENEEA in the germline V gene. This CDR3 is built from 17 residues.

This chain connects TRBV7-8 to TRBJ2-7; a weak D match, TRBD1 (6 bases). Trimming left V 5 bases short and J 0 bases short, with 17 bases between. CDR3 size: 16 residues. The germline V gene has CDR1 SGHVS and CDR2 FQNEAQ. The CDR3 DNA is TGTGCCAGCAGCCCGTCAGGACAGTTCCTCTCCTACGAGCAGTACTTC. Its translation is CASSPSGQFLSYEQYF.

This chain connects TRBV29-1 to TRBJ1-1, with a possible D match to TRBD1 (6 bases). The CDR3 is made up of 14 amino acids. Germline loops: CDR1 SQVTM, CDR2 ANQGSEA. V was clipped by 1 base and J by 4 bases, with 13 bases between them. CDR3 in amino acids: CSVEAGVGSTEAFF. CDR3 nucleotides: TGCAGCGTTGAAGCAGGGGTGGGGAGCACTGAAGCTTTCTTT.

CDR3 bases: TGTGCCAGCAGCTCGAGGGCGGGGCTTACTCCCTACGAGCAGTACTTC. This sequence encodes CASSSRAGLTPYEQYF. The rearrangement joins TRBV5-6 to TRBJ2-7; perhaps TRBD2 as D (6 bases). CDR1 is SGHDT, CDR2 YYEEEE, per germline. V was cut by 3 bases and J by 2 bases, with 18 bases left in between. This CDR3 is built from 16 residues.

The rearrangement links TRBV19 to TRBJ2-7; D might be TRBD2 (5 bases). V was clipped by 5 bases and J by 3 bases, with 8 bases between them. The CDR3 runs to 12 residues. Germline CDR1 LNHDA, CDR2 SQIVND (reference sequence). CDR3 sequence (DNA): TGTGCCAGTAGTCTCCGGGACTACGAGCAGTACGTC. Residues: CASSLRDYEQYV.

This rearrangement joins TRBV5-4 to TRBJ2-5, with D possibly being TRBD1 (6 bases). Germline CDR1 is SGHNT and CDR2 is YYREEE (reference sequence). The CDR3 length is 15 residues. The germline V and J ends were trimmed by 1 base and 5 bases, with 15 bases remaining between them. The CDR3 loop is CASSLYLGAGETQYF. The CDR3 DNA sequence: TGTGCCAGCAGCTTGTATTTGGGGGCCGGGGAGACCCAGTACTTC.

With respect to this clone: A read error may produce the germline difference seen at one junction end. The gene calls are TRBV10-3 and TRBJ2-3; TRBD2 matches 11 bases. CDR1 is ENHRY, CDR2 SYGVKD, per germline. The CDR3 totals 17 residues. The CDR3 loop is CAIRESTSGRSSDTQYF. CDR3 sequence (DNA): TGTGCCATCAGGGAGTCCACTAGCGGGAGATCGTCAGATACGCAGTATTTT.

This clone appeared once. V is TRBV19 and J is TRBJ1-2, with 7 positions matching TRBD1. Germline lookup yields CDR1 LNHDA and CDR2 SQIVND (reference sequence). Trimming cost V 4 bases and J 6 bases; bases outside gene matches: 8. There are 14 residues in the CDR3. The chain's CDR3 is CASSTGGQVDGYTF. CDR3 DNA: TGTGCCAGTAGTACCGGCGGACAGGTGGATGGCTACACCTTC.

This rearrangement joins TRBV6-5 to TRBJ1-1; D may be TRBD1 (6 bases). V dropped 10 bases and J dropped 2 bases, with 17 bases sitting between them. This CDR3 is 14 amino acids long. Germline-derived CDR1 and CDR2 are MNHEY and SVGAGI. This chain's CDR3 is CAIQNPGGNTEAFF. The CDR3 bases are TGTGCCATCCAAAATCCGGGGGGCAACACTGAAGCTTTCTTT.

This rearrangement joins TRBV7-6 to TRBJ1-5; no clear D. From germline, CDR1 is SGHVS and CDR2 FNYEAQ. Trimming pared 1 base from V and 0 bases from J, leaving 10 bases between. The CDR3 is 16 residues long. The CDR3: CASSLGTGGSNQPQHF. CDR3 DNA: TGTGCCAGCAGCTTAGGTACGGGAGGTAGCAATCAGCCCCAGCATTTT.

The chain uses TRBV4-3 and TRBJ1-6; 10 positions agree with TRBD1. From germline, CDR1 is LGHNA and CDR2 YSLEER. Trimming at V came to 2 bases and at J to 6 bases, leaving 10 bases not matched to a gene. The length of the CDR3 is 18 residues. DNA of the CDR3: TGCGCCAGCAGCCAATGGGGTGGACAGGGGGGAGTTAATTCACCCCTCCACTTT. Its protein is CASSQWGGQGGVNSPLHF.

The chain links TRBV6-5 to TRBJ2-5, with 9 nucleotides matching TRBD2. Trimming at V came to 7 bases and at J to 4 bases, leaving 7 bases not matched to a gene. CDR3 length equals 14 residues. Germline assignment: CDR1 MNHEY and CDR2 SVGAGI. The CDR3 reads CASIRAGGSETQYF. CDR3 DNA sequence: TGTGCCAGCATAAGAGCGGGAGGATCAGAGACCCAGTACTTC.

V and J are TRBV6-5 and TRBJ2-4; D not resolved. Germline V gene data show CDR1 as MNHEY and CDR2 as SVGAGI. The CDR3 length is 11 residues. The V and J ends lost 5 bases and 8 bases respectively, with 7 bases between them. This chain's CDR3 is CASSLLDIQYF. The CDR3 coding sequence is TGTGCCAGCAGTCTTTTAGACATTCAGTACTTC.

The DNA for the CDR3 is TGTGCCAGCTCACCTGCCCGCGGCGCAGAGCAGTTCTTC. Its translation: CASSPARGAEQFF. The chain employs TRBV18 and TRBJ2-1, with no clear D. There are 13 residues in the CDR3. V lost 3 bases, J lost 10 bases, and 13 bases lay in between. The V gene's germline CDR1 is KGHSH and CDR2 LQKENI. The variable domain in full, with the rest retrieved from reference TRBV18 and TRBJ2-1, is NAGVMQNPRHLVRRRGQEARLRCSPMKGHSHVYWYRQLPEEGLKFMVYLQKENIIDESGMPKERFSAEFPKEGPSILRIQQVVRGDSAAYFCASSPARGAEQFFGPGTRLTVL.

The rearrangement links TRBV27 to TRBJ1-1; 12 bases fit TRBD1. CDR1 is MNHEY and CDR2 is SMNVEV in the germline V gene (reference sequence). V trimming: 2 bases; J trimming: 7 bases; junction bases outside the gene matches: 5. CDR3 size: 15 residues. CDR3 coding DNA: TGTGCCAGCAGTTTAGGGACAGGGGGCCTAAGTGAAGCTTTCTTT. As protein: CASSLGTGGLSEAFF.

The chain carries TRBV7-8 and TRBJ2-1, with TRBD2 identical over 13 bases. The germline V gene encodes CDR1 SGHVS and CDR2 FQNEAQ. The CDR3 covers 14 residues. The J segment lost 12 bases and the V segment lost 5 bases, leaving 7 bases of the junction unmatched. The CDR3 DNA reads TGTGCCAGCAGCCCCGGACTAGCGGGAGCGAGGCAGTTCTTC. Residues: CASSPGLAGARQFF.

The rearrangement links TRBV27 to TRBJ1-5, with D possibly TRBD1 on 5 matching bases. There are 14 residues in the CDR3. Germline assignment: CDR1 MNHEY and CDR2 SMNVEV (reference sequence). The ends were cut back, 2 bases at V and 7 bases at J, with 12 bases in the middle. The CDR3: CASSLQGPKQPQHF. For the CDR3, the DNA is TGTGCCAGCAGTTTACAGGGCCCCAAACAGCCCCAGCATTTT.

The chain links TRBV7-2 to TRBJ2-2, with TRBD2 as a possible D gene (5 bases). V was trimmed by 8 bases and J by 0 bases, leaving 10 bases between them. Germline CDR1 and CDR2: SGHTA and FQGNSA. The CDR3 spans 14 residues. The CDR3 region has the DNA TGTGCCAGCCGGAGGAGCGCGAACACCGGGGAGCTGTTTTTT. It specifies CASRRSANTGELFF.

The chain is built from TRBV5-1 and TRBJ2-7, with D possibly matching TRBD2 (6 bases). CDR3 size: 16 residues. V was shortened by 3 bases and J by 3 bases, with 19 bases between the two germline ends. Germline-derived CDR1 and CDR2 are SGHRS and YFSETQ. Written as DNA, the CDR3 is TGCGCCAGCAGCTCGGCAGGAGGGGTCAGGTACTACGAGCAGTACTTC. It encodes CASSSAGGVRYYEQYF.

The chain recombines TRBV10-2 with TRBJ1-5; 8 positions agree with TRBD1. Germline lookup yields CDR1 WSHSY and CDR2 SAAADI. The CDR3 length is 15 residues. The trim removed 2 bases at V and 5 bases at J, leaving 5 bases unmatched. The CDR3 here is CASSEPDRGHQPQHF. The DNA of the CDR3 is TGCGCCAGCAGTGAGCCCGACAGGGGTCATCAGCCCCAGCATTTT.